Listed below are T cell receptor beta chains from one sample, sequenced in a study of cytomegalovirus exposure and HLA in healthy donors. Libraries were prepared by immunoSEQ multiplex PCR; TCRdb keeps only in-frame clonotypes and omits some of them. This listing includes 100,000 to 150,000 clones. Sequenced: PBMCs. Receptor source: a man aged 18 to 29 in good health and CMV-seronegative. Each CDR3 is given with its conserved first and last residue. A D gene is named only where the DNA matches it firmly.

TRBV7-9	TRBD1	TRBJ1-1	TGTGCCAGCAGCCCCACGGGACAGTTGGGGACTGAAGCTTTCTTT	CASSPTGQLGTEAFF
TRBV28	TRBD1	TRBJ2-7	TGTGCCAGCAGTGAGGACAGGGTCAACTCCTACGAGCAGTACTTC	CASSEDRVNSYEQYF
TRBV27	TRBD1	TRBJ2-1	TGTGCCAGCAGTAGAAGGGGGCGTAAGAATGAGCAGTTCTTC	CASSRRGRKNEQFF
TRBV18	TRBD1	TRBJ1-5	TGTGCCAGCTCACAGGGACAGGTCAACAATCAGCCCCAGCATTTT	CASSQGQVNNQPQHF
TRBV29-1	-	TRBJ2-1	TGCAGCGTTGAAGATTCCGGGAGCTCCTACAATGAGCAGTTCTTC	CSVEDSGSSYNEQFF
TRBV9	-	TRBJ1-1	TGTGCCAGCAGCGTAGTTGGAGGCGGACAAGCTTTCTTT	CASSVVGGGQAFF
TRBV6-6	-	TRBJ1-5	TGTGCCAGCAGTACTCAGTCGGGGTCTCAGCCCCAGCATTTT	CASSTQSGSQPQHF
TRBV9	-	TRBJ1-2	TGTGCCAGCAGCGTAGGGGCAGAAGATGGCTACACCTTC	CASSVGAEDGYTF
TRBV19	-	TRBJ2-4	TGTGCCAGTAACAGGGTGGGGCACATTCAGTACTTC	CASNRVGHIQYF
TRBV19	-	TRBJ1-1	TGTGCCAGTAGGGTGGGGAGCACTGAAGCTTTCTTT	CASRVGSTEAFF
TRBV5-1	-	TRBJ1-1	TGCGCCAGCAACTTTAATAGGAACACTGAAGCTTTCTTT	CASNFNRNTEAFF
TRBV18	TRBD2	TRBJ2-5	TGTGCCAGCTCACCACCGCTAGCGGGAGAAGAAGAGACCCAGTACTTC	CASSPPLAGEEETQYF
TRBV10-1	TRBD1	TRBJ1-1	TGCGCCAGCAGTGAAAGGGGGCGGGCTGAAGCTTTCTTT	CASSERGRAEAFF
TRBV6-6	-	TRBJ2-7	TGTGCCAGCAGTTACACCTTAGGGGCGGCCTACGAGCAGTACTTC	CASSYTLGAAYEQYF
TRBV27	-	TRBJ1-3	TGTGCCAGCAGTTTAGGGCGCTCTGGAAACACCATATATTTT	CASSLGRSGNTIYF
TRBV7-9	-	TRBJ2-5	TGTGCCAGCAGCCTCGATGGGGCAGGGGAAGAGACCCAGTACTTC	CASSLDGAGEETQYF
TRBV5-4	TRBD1	TRBJ1-1	TGTGCCAGCACTTCGGACAGGGCTACTGAAGCTTTCTTT	CASTSDRATEAFF
TRBV10-2	TRBD1	TRBJ1-5	TGCGCCAGCAGTCGGGACAGGGCGGGACAGCCCCAGCATTTT	CASSRDRAGQPQHF
TRBV19	-	TRBJ1-1	TGTGCCAGTAGTAGGAGTACCACCGGATCTATGAACACTGAAGCTTTCTTT	CASSRSTTGSMNTEAFF
TRBV2	-	TRBJ1-1	TGTGCCAGCAGTGAAGCGCTACAGGGCACTGAAGCTTTCTTT	CASSEALQGTEAFF
TRBV9	TRBD1	TRBJ1-1	TGTGCCAGCAGCCTGCTGACAGGGACTGAGGCTTTCTTT	CASSLLTGTEAFF
TRBV7-9	TRBD2	TRBJ2-3	TGTGCCAGCAGCACATTACCACTGACTAGCGGTACCACAGATACGCAGTATTTT	CASSTLPLTSGTTDTQYF
TRBV10-3	TRBD1	TRBJ1-2	TGTGCCATCAGTTTCTACCCAGGGGGTCATGGCTACACCTTC	CAISFYPGGHGYTF
TRBV18	-	TRBJ1-6	TGTGCCAGCTCCCCTACGAATTCACCCCTCCACTTT	CASSPTNSPLHF